The clone carrying this T cell receptor beta chain was counted between two and nine times. Its target is unknown. This sample is part of a study of response to subunit inactivated influenza vaccine. The study's findings and limits: T cells newly recruited by each seasonal influenza vaccination are few, the authors suggested.

The germline V gene encodes CDR1 DFQATT and CDR2 SNEGSKA (reference sequence). With 1 base clipped from V and 14 bases from J, the junction kept 18 bases outside the gene matches. This CDR3 is 17 amino acids long. TCRdb re-analysed the RT-PCR reads in MiXCR, keeping a single row per CDR3 protein. The sample has under 200,000 distinct CDR3 sequences; approximately 11% are singletons. This sequence originates from a man aged 45 to 70 who received an inactivated influenza vaccine. Sequences were derived from CD8+ T cells sorted from PBMCs, sampled around 25 months after vaccination. This chain uses TRBV20-1 with TRBJ2-3; TRBD2 aligns across 13 bases. CDR3 loop: CSARGDGVTSGGSEVYF. CDR3 nucleotide sequence: TGCAGTGCTAGAGGAGATGGGGTGACTAGCGGGGGGTCGGAAGTGTATTTT.